This T cell receptor beta chain came from a study of T cells after yellow fever vaccination. This clonotype was seen repeatedly, ten times or more. Its cognate antigen is unknown. In TCRdb, the 5' RACE reads were re-called with MiXCR into one record per CDR3 protein. Of under 150,000 distinct CDR3 sequences in the sample, more than 6% were seen once. Deletions cut 7 bases from V and 1 base from J, with 11 bases between. This CDR3 has 14 amino acids. The germline V gene encodes CDR1 SNHLY and CDR2 FYNNEI. Study observations and caveats: Post-booster samples contained most primary-vaccination clones (more than 95% CD4, about 87% CD8).

This chain joins TRBV2 and TRBJ1-3; tentatively, D is TRBD1 (6 bases). This sample comprised CD4+ T cells sorted from PBMCs, obtained 5 days after the yellow fever booster vaccination. This clonotype originated in a young man who received the YFV17D yellow fever vaccine. CDR3 nucleotide sequence: TGTGCCAGCATGGGAACAGGGTCTGGAAACACCATATATTTT. This codes for CASMGTGSGNTIYF.